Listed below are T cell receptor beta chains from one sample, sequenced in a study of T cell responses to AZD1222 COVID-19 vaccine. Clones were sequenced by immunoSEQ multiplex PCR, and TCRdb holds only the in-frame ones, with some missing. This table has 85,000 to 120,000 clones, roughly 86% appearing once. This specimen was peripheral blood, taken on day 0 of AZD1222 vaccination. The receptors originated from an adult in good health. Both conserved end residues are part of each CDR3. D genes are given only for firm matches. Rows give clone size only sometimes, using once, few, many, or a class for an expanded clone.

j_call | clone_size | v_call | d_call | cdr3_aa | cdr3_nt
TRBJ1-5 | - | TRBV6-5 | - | CASSYDGSSNQPQHF | TGTGCCAGCAGTTACGATGGCTCGAGCAATCAGCCCCAGCATTTT
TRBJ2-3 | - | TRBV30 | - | CAWSRVGLESSTDTQYF | TGTGCCTGGAGTCGTGTGGGGCTGGAGTCTAGCACAGATACGCAGTATTTT
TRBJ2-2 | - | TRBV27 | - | CASSLGLPNTGELFF | TGTGCCAGCAGTTTAGGGCTCCCGAACACCGGGGAGCTGTTTTTT
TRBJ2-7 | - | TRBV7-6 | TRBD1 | CASSLGQGRSYEQYF | TGTGCCAGCAGCTTAGGACAGGGACGCTCCTACGAGCAGTACTTC
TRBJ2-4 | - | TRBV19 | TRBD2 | CASSTLAGQMRGNIQYF | TGTGCCAGTAGCACACTAGCGGGTCAAATGAGGGGAAACATTCAGTACTTC
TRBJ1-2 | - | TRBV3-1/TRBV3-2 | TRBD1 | CASSQGTGNYGYTF | TGTGCCAGCAGCCAAGGGACAGGGAACTATGGCTACACCTTC
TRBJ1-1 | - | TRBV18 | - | CASSPQQGRAGEAFF | TGTGCCAGCTCACCACAGCAGGGCCGTGCAGGTGAAGCTTTCTTT
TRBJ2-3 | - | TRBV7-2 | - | CASSRRAPSTDTQYF | TGTGCCAGCAGCCGTCGCGCCCCGAGCACAGATACGCAGTATTTT
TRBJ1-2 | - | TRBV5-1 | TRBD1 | CASSLTGEGYGYTF | TGCGCCAGCAGCTTGACAGGGGAAGGCTATGGCTACACCTTC
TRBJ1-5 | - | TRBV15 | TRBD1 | CATQEGQGNQPQHF | TGTGCCACCCAAGAAGGACAGGGGAATCAGCCCCAGCATTTT
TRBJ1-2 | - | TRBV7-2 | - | CASTDKGGLYGYTF | TGTGCCAGCACCGATAAAGGAGGACTCTATGGCTACACCTTC
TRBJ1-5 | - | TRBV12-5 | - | CASGLKDQGFCQPQHF | TGTGCTAGTGGTTTGAAGGATCAGGGATTCTGTCAGCCCCAGCATTTT
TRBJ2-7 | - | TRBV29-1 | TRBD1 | CSVGRTGADLFEQYF | TGCAGCGTCGGCCGAACAGGGGCTGATCTCTTCGAGCAGTACTTC
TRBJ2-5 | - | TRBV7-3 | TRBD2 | CASSSLAGGTETQYF | TGTGCCAGCAGCTCCCTAGCGGGAGGGACCGAGACCCAGTACTTC
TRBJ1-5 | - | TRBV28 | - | CASKGSLNQPQHF | TGTGCCAGCAAGGGCAGCCTCAATCAGCCCCAGCATTTT
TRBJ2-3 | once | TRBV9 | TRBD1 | CASSDRDRGTTDTQYF | TGTGCCAGCAGCGACCGGGACAGGGGGACCACAGATACGCAGTATTTT
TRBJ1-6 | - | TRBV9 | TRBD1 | CASSVVGDRGLSPLHF | TGTGCCAGCAGCGTAGTAGGGGACAGGGGGCTTTCACCCCTCCACTTT
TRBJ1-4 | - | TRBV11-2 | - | CASSLGRINEKLFF | TGTGCCAGCAGCTTAGGGCGGATTAATGAAAAACTGTTTTTT
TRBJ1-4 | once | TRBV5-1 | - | CASSLVGTTNEKLFF | TGCGCCAGCAGCTTGGTGGGGACTACTAATGAAAAACTGTTTTTT
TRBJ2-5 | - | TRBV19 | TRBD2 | CASSLAGAPLGLETQYF | TGTGCCAGTAGTCTAGCGGGGGCCCCACTGGGGTTAGAGACCCAGTACTTC
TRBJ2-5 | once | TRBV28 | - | CASSFLGGQETQYF | TGTGCCAGCAGTTTTTTAGGGGGTCAAGAGACCCAGTACTTC
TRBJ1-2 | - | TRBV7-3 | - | CASSFGQLYGYTF | TGTGCCAGCAGCTTCGGACAACTCTATGGCTACACCTTC
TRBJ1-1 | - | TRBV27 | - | CASSPVVAGLTEAFF | TGTGCCAGCAGCCCCGTCGTTGCGGGGCTCACTGAAGCTTTCTTT
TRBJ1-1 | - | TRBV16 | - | CASSPSAGRGTEAFF | TGTGCCAGCAGCCCTTCGGCGGGAAGGGGCACTGAAGCTTTCTTT
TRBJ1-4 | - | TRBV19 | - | CASSAPGGRGEKLFF | TGTGCCAGTAGTGCTCCGGGGGGGCGCGGTGAAAAACTGTTTTTT
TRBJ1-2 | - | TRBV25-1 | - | CASTSWSGNYGYTF | TGTGCCAGCACCTCATGGTCGGGGAACTATGGCTACACCTTC
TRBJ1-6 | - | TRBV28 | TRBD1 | CASTLRQGWNSPLHF | TGTGCCAGCACCCTCCGACAGGGGTGGAATTCACCCCTCCACTTT
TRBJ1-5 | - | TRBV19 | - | CASMPRLGRAANSNQPQHF | TGTGCCAGCATGCCCCGTTTGGGCAGGGCTGCCAATAGCAATCAGCCCCAGCATTTT
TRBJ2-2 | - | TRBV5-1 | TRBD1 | CASSLVQGAIGELFF | TGCGCCAGCAGCTTGGTCCAGGGGGCGATCGGGGAGCTGTTTTTT
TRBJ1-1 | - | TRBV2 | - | CASSAGRGSTEAFF | TGTGCCAGCAGTGCAGGGAGGGGTTCCACTGAAGCTTTCTTT
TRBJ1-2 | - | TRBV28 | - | CASSTRTNYGYTF | TGTGCCAGCAGTACCAGAACTAACTATGGCTACACCTTC
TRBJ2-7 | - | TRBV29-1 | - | CSVEISRQASYEQYF | TGCAGCGTTGAAATTTCTCGACAGGCGAGCTACGAGCAGTACTTC
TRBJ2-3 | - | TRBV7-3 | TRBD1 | CASSSSGGRTDTQYF | TGTGCCAGCAGCTCTTCAGGGGGCCGCACAGATACGCAGTATTTT
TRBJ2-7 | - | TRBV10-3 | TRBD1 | CAISIGTGARNEQYF | TGTGCCATCAGTATCGGAACAGGGGCCCGTAACGAGCAGTACTTC
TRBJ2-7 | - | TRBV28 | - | CASSDKARGSFHEQYF | TGTGCCAGCAGTGATAAGGCTCGGGGTTCGTTCCACGAGCAGTACTTC
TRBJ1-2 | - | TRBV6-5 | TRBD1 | CASRLGTAHTF | TGTGCCAGCAGGCTCGGGACAGCCCACACCTTC
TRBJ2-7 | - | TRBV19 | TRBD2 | CATSRREGEYEQYF | TGTGCCACCTCGAGGCGGGAGGGGGAATACGAGCAGTACTTC
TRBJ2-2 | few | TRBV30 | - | CAWVHRVKDTGELFF | TGTGCCTGGGTGCACAGGGTAAAGGACACCGGGGAGCTGTTTTTT
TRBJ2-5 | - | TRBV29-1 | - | CSVEDGLFGETQYF | TGCAGCGTTGAAGATGGACTCTTTGGGGAGACCCAGTACTTC
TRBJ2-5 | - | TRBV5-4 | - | CAAGRAPDETQYF | TGTGCCGCAGGACGGGCCCCGGACGAGACCCAGTACTTC